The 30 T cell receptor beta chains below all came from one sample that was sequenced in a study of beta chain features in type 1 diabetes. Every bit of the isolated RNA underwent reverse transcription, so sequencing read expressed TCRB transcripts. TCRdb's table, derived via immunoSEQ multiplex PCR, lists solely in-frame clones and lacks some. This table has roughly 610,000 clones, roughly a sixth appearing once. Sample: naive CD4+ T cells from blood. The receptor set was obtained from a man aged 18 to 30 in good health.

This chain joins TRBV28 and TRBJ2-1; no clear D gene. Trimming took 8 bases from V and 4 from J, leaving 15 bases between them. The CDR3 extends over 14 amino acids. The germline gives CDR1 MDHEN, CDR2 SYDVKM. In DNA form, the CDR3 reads TGTGCCAGCTTGTTATTGGGCGCGTACAATGAGCAGTTCTTC. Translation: CASLLLGAYNEQFF.

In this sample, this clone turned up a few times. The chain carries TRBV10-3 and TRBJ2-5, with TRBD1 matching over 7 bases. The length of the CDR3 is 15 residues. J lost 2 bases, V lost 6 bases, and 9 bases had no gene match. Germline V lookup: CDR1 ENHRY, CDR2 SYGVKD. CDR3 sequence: CAIRGTQGRQETQYF. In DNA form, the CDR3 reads TGTGCCATCAGGGGGACACAGGGGCGTCAAGAGACCCAGTACTTC.

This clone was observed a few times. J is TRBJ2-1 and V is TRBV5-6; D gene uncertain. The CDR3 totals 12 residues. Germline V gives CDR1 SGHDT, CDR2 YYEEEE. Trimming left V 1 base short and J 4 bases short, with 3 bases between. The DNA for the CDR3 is TGTGCCAGCAGCTTGAGATACAATGAGCAGTTCTTC. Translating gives CASSLRYNEQFF.

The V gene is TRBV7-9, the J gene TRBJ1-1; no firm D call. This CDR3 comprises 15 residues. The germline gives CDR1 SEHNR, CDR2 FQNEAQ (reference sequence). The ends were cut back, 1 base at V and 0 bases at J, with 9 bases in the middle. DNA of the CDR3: TGTGCCAGCAGCTTAGTAAATCTGGTGAACACTGAAGCTTTCTTT. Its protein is CASSLVNLVNTEAFF. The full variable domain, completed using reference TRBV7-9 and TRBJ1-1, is DTGVSQNPRHKITKRGQNVTFRCDPISEHNRLYWYRQTLGQGPEFLTYFQNEAQLEKSRLLSDRFSAERPKGSFSTLEIQRTEQGDSAMYLCASSLVNLVNTEAFFGQGTRLTVV.

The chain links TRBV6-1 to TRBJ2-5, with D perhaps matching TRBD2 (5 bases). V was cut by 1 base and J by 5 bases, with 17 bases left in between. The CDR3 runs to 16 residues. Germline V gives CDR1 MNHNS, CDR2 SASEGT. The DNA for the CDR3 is TGTGCCAGCAGTGAAGATGGAGGTCGTAGGTGGGAGACCCAGTACTTC. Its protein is CASSEDGGRRWETQYF.

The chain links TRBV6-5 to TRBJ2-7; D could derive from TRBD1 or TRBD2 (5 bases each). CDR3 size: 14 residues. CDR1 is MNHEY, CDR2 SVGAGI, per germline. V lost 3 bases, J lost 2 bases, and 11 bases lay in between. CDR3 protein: CASSYTRGTYEQYF. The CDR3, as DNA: TGTGCCAGCAGTTATACTCGGGGCACCTACGAGCAGTACTTC.

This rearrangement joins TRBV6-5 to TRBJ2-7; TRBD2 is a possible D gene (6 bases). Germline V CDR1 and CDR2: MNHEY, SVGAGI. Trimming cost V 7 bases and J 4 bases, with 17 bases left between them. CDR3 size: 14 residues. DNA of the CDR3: TGTGCCAGCACCAAGGGTCCGGGGGTATACGAGCAGTACTTC. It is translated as CASTKGPGVYEQYF.

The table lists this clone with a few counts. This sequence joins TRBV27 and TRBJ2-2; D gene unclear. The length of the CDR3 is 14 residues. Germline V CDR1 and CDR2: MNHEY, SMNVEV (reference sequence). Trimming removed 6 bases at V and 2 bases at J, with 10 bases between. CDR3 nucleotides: TGTGCCAGCAGACTCATACCTAACACCGGGGAGCTGTTTTTT. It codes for CASRLIPNTGELFF.

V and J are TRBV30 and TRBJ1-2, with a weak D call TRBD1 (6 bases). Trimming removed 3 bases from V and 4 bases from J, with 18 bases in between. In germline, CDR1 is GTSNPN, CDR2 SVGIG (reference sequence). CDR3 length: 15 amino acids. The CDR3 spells CAWRVTGILSYGYTF. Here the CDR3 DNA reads TGTGCCTGGAGGGTTACAGGGATTCTCTCCTATGGCTACACCTTC.

The CDR3: CASSKAGTSANYEQYF. The CDR3 bases are TGTGCCAGCAGCAAAGCCGGGACTAGCGCAAACTACGAGCAGTACTTC. The chain employs TRBV7-2 and TRBJ2-7; the match to TRBD2 covers 10 bases. V shed 5 bases, J shed 3 bases, and the junction held 10 bases outside the gene matches. This CDR3 spans 16 amino acids. The germline V gene encodes CDR1 SGHTA and CDR2 FQGNSA.

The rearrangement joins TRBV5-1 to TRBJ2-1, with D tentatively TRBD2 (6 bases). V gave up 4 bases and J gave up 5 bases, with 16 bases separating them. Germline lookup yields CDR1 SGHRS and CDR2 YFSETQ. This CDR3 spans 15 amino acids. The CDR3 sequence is CASSPQLASNNEQFF. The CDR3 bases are TGCGCCAGCAGCCCGCAACTAGCTTCAAACAATGAGCAGTTCTTC.

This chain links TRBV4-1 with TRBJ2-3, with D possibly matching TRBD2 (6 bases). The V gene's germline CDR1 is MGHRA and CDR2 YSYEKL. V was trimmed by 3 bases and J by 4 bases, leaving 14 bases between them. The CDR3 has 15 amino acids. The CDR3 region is CASSQGGFAADTQYF. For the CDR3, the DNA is TGCGCCAGCAGCCAGGGAGGTTTTGCGGCAGATACGCAGTATTTT.

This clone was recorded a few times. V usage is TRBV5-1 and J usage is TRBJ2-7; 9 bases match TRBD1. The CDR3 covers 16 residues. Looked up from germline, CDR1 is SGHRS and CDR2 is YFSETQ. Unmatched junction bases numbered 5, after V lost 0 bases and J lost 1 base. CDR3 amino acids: CASSLGYRGQSYEQYF. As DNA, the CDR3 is TGCGCCAGCAGCTTGGGATACAGGGGGCAATCCTACGAGCAGTACTTC.

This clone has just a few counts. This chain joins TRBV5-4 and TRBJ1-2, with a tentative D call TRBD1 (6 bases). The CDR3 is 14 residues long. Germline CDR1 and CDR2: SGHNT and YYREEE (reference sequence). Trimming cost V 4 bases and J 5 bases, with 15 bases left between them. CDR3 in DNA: TGTGCCAGCAGCCCCCGGGACATCGGGTATGGCTACACCTTC. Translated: CASSPRDIGYGYTF.

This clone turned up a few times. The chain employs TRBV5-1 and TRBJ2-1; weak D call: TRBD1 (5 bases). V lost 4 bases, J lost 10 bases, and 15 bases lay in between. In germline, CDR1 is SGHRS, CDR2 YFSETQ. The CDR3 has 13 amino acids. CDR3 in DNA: TGCGCCAGCAGCCCTCGTCAGGGCGGCGAGCAGTTCTTC. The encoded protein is CASSPRQGGEQFF.

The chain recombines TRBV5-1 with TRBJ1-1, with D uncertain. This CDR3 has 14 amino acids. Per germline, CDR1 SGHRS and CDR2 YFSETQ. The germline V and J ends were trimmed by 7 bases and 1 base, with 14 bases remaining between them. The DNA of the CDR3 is TGCGCCAGCGAGCTGCTTCCAGAGAACACTGAAGCTTTCTTT. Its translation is CASELLPENTEAFF.

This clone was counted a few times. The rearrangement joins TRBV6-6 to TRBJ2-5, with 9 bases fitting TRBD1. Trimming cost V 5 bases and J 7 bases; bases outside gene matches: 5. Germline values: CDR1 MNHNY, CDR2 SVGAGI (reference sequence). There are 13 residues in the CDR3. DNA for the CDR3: TGTGCCAGCAGTGGGACAGGGCCAATGACCCAGTACTTC. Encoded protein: CASSGTGPMTQYF.

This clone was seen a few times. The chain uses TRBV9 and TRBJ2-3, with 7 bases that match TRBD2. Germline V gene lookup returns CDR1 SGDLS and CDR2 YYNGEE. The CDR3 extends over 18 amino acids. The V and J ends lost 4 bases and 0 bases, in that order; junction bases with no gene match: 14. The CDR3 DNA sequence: TGTGCCAGCAGCCCTCGGCGGAGCGGGGAGACTAGCACAGATACGCAGTATTTT. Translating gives CASSPRRSGETSTDTQYF.

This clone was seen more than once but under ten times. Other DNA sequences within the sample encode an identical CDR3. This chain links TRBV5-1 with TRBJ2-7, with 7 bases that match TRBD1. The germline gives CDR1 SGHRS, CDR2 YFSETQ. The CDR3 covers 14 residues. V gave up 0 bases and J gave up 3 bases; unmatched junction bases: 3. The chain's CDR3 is CASSLDRGNYEQYF. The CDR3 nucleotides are TGCGCCAGCAGCTTGGACAGGGGCAACTACGAGCAGTACTTC. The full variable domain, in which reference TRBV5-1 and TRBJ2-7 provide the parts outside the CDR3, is KAGVTQTPRYLIKTRGQQVTLSCSPISGHRSVSWYQQTPGQGLQFLFEYFSETQRNKGNFPGRFSGRQFSNSRSEMNVSTLELGDSALYLCASSLDRGNYEQYFGPGTRLTVT.

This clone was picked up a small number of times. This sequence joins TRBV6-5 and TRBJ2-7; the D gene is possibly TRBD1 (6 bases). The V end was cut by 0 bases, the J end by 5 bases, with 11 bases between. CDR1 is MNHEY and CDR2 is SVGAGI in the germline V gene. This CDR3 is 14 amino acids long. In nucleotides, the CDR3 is TGTGCCAGCAGTTACTCTGGACAGATCCACGAGCAGTACTTC. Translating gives CASSYSGQIHEQYF.

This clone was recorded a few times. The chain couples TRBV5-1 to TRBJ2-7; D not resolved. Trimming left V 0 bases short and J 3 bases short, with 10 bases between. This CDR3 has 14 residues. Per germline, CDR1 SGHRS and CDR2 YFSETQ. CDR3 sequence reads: CASSLGTQGYEQYF. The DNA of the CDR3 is TGCGCCAGCAGCTTGGGGACCCAAGGCTACGAGCAGTACTTC.

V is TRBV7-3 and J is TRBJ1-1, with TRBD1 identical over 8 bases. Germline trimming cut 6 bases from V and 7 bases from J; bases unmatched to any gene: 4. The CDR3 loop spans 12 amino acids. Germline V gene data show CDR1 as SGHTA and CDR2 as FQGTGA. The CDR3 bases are TGTGCCAGCAGTCCCGACAGGGGTGAAGCTTTCTTT. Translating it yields CASSPDRGEAFF.

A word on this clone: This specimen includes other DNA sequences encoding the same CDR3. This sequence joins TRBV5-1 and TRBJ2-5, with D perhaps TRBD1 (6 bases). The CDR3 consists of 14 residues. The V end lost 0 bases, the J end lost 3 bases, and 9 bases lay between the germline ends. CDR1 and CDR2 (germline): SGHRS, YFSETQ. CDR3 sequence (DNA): TGCGCCAGCAGCTTGGAAGGGGGTAAAGAGACCCAGTACTTC. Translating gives CASSLEGGKETQYF. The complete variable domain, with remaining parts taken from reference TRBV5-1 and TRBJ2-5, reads KAGVTQTPRYLIKTRGQQVTLSCSPISGHRSVSWYQQTPGQGLQFLFEYFSETQRNKGNFPGRFSGRQFSNSRSEMNVSTLELGDSALYLCASSLEGGKETQYFGPGTRLLVL.

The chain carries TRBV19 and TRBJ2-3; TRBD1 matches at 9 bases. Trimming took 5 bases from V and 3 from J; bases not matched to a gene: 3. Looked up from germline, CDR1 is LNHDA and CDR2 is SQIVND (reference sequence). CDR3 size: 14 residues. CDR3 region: CASSSDRGTDTQYF. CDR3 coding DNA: TGTGCCAGTAGTTCGGACAGGGGAACAGATACGCAGTATTTT.

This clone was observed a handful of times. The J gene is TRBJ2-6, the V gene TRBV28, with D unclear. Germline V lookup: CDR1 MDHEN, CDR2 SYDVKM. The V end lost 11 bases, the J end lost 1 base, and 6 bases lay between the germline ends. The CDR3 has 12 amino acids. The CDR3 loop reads CAYRSGANVLTF. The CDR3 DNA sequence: TGTGCCTACCGATCTGGGGCCAACGTCCTGACTTTC.

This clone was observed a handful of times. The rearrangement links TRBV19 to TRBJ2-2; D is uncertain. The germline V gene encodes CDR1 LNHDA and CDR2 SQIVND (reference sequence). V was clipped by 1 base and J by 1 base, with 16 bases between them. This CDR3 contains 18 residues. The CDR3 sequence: CASSIGDGDPLNTGELFF. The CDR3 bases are TGTGCCAGTAGTATAGGCGACGGAGACCCCCTGAACACCGGGGAGCTGTTTTTT.

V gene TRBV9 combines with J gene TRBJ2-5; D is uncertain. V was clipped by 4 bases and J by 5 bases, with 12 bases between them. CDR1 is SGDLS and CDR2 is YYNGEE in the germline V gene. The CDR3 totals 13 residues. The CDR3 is CASSNSWTETQYF. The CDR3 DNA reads TGTGCCAGCAGCAACAGCTGGACGGAGACCCAGTACTTC.

CDR3: CASSPRGQGALRGTEAFF. CDR3 nucleotide sequence: TGCGCCAGCAGCCCTCGGGGACAGGGGGCCCTAAGAGGCACTGAAGCTTTCTTT. The V call is TRBV4-3, the J call TRBJ1-1, with TRBD1 matching over 12 bases. There are 18 residues in the CDR3. V dropped 4 bases and J dropped 4; count of bases not matched to a gene: 13. Per the germline V gene, CDR1 is LGHNA and CDR2 is YSLEER.

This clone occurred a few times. The CDR3 DNA follows: TGTGCCAGCAGTGAGACAGGATTCTACGAGCAGTACTTC. It is translated as CASSETGFYEQYF. The V gene is TRBV6-1, the J gene TRBJ2-7; a possible D gene is TRBD1 (6 bases). The germline V and J ends were trimmed by 3 bases and 3 bases, with 9 bases remaining between them. The germline CDR1 and CDR2 sequences are MNHNS and SASEGT. There are 13 residues in the CDR3.

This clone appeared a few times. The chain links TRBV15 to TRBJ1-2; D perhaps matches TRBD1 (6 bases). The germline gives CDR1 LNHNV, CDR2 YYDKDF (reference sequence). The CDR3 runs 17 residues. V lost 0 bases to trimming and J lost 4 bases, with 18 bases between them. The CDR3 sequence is CATSRDPPGGPGYGYTF. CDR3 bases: TGTGCCACCAGCAGAGACCCTCCCGGGGGGCCCGGCTATGGCTACACCTTC. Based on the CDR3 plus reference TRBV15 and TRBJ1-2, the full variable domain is DAMVIQNPRYQVTQFGKPVTLSCSQTLNHNVMYWYQQKSSQAPKLLFHYYDKDFNNEADTPDNFQSRRPNTSFCFLDIRSPGLGDTAMYLCATSRDPPGGPGYGYTFGSGTRLTVV.